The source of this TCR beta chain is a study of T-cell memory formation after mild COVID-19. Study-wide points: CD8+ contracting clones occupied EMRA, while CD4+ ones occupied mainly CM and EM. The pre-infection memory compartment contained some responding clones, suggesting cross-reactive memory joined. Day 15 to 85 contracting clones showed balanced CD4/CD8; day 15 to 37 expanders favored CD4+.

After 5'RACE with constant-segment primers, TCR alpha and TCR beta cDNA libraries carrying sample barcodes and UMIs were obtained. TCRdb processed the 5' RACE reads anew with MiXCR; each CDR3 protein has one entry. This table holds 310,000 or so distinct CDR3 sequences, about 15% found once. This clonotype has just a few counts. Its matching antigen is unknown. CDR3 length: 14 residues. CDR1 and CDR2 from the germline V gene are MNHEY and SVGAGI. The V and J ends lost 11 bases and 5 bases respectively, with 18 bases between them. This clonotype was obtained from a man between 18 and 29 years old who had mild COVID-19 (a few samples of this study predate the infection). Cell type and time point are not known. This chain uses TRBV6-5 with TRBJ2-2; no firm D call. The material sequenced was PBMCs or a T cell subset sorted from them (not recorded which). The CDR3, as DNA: TGTGCCGCCAGCAGTTACGGGTGGACCGGGGAGCTGTTTTTT. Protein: CAASSYGWTGELFF.